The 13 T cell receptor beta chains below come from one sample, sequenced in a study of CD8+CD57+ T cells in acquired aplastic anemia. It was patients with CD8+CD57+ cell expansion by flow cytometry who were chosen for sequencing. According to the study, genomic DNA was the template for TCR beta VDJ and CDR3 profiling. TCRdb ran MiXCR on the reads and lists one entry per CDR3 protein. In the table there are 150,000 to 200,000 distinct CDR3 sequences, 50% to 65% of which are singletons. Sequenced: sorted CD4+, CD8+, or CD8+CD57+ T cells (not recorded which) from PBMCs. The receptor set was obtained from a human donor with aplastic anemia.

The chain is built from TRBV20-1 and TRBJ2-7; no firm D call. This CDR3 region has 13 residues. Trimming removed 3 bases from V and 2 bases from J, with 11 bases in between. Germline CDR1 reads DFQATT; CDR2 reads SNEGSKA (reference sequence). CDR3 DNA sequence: TGCAGTGCTAGCCAGTCTCTCCCCTACGAGCAGTACTTC. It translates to CSASQSLPYEQYF.

CDR3 nucleotides: TGCGCCAGCAGTCCGAACGGACTAGCGGGATACAATGAGCAGTTCTTC. Translation: CASSPNGLAGYNEQFF. V and J are TRBV10-1 and TRBJ2-1, with 12 bases aligning to TRBD2. V lost 5 bases to trimming and J lost 4 bases; unmatched junction nucleotides: 6. This CDR3 is built from 16 residues. Germline CDR1 is WNHNN and CDR2 is SYGVQD (reference sequence).

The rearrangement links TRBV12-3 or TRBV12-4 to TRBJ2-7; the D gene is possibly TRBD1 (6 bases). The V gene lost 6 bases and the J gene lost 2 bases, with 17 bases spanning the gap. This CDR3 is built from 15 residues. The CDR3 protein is CASSPTGRQAYEQYF. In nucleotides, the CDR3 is TGTGCCAGCAGCCCGACCGGCCGACAGGCCTACGAGCAGTACTTC.

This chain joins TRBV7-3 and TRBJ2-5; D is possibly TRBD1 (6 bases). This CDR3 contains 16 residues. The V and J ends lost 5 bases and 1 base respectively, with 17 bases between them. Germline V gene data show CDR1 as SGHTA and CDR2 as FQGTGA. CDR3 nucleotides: TGTGCCAGCAGCCCTTATGACAGGACTTTCCAAGAGACCCAGTACTTC. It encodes CASSPYDRTFQETQYF. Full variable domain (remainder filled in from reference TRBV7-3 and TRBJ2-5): GAGVSQTPSNKVTEKGKYVELRCDPISGHTALYWYRQSLGQGPEFLIYFQGTGAADDSGLPNDRFFAVRPEGSVSTLKIQRTERGDSAVYLCASSPYDRTFQETQYFGPGTRLLVL.

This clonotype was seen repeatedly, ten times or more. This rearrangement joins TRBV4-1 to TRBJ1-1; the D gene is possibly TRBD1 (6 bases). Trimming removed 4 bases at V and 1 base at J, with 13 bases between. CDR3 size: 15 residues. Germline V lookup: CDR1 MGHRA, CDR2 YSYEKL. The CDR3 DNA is TGCGCCAGCAGCCTACAGGGAGAGAAGAACACTGAAGCTTTCTTT. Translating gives CASSLQGEKNTEAFF.

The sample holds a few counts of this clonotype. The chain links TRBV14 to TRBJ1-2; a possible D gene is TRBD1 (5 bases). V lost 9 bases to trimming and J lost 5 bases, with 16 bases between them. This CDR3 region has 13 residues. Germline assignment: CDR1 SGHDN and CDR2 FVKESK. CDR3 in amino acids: CASRYSAGYGYTF. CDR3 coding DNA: TGTGCCAGTCGATATTCGGCAGGGTATGGCTACACCTTC.

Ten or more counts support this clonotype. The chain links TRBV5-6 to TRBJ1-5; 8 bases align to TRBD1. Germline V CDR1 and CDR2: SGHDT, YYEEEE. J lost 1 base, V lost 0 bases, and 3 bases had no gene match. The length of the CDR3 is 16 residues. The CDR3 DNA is TGTGCCAGCAGCTTGGGTAACAGGGGGAGCAATCAGCCCCAGCATTTT. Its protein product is CASSLGNRGSNQPQHF.

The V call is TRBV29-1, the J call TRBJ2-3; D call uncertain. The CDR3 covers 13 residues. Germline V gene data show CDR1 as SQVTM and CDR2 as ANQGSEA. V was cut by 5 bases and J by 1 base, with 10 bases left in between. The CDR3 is CSVFGPGTDTQYF. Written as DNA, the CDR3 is TGCAGCGTTTTCGGGCCTGGCACAGATACGCAGTATTTT.

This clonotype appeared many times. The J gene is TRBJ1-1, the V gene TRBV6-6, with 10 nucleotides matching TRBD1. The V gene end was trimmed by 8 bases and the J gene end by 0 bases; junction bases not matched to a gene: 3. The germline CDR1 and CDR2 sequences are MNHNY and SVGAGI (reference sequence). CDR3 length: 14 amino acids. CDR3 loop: CASRDRGLNTEAFF. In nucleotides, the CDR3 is TGTGCCAGCCGGGACAGGGGTTTGAACACTGAAGCTTTCTTT.

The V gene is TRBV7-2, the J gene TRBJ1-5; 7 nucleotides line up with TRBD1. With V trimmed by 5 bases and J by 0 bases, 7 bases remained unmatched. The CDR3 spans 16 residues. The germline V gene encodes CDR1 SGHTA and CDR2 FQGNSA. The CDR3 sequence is CASSGWGQNSNQPQHF. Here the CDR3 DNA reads TGTGCCAGCAGCGGCTGGGGACAGAATAGCAATCAGCCCCAGCATTTT.

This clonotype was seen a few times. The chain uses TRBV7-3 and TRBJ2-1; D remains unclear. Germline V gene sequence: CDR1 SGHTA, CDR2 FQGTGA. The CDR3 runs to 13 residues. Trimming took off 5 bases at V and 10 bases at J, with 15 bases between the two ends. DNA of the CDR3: TGTGCCAGCAGCGGGGATAACGAAGAAGAGCAGTTCTTC. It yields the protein CASSGDNEEEQFF.

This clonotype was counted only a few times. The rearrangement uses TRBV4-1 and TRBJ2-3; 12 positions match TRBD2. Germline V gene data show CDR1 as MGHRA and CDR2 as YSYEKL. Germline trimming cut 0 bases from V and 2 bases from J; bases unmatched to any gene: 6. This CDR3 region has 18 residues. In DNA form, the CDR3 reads TGCGCCAGCAGCCAAGAAGTGACTAGCGGGGGACCCACAGATACGCAGTATTTT. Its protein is CASSQEVTSGGPTDTQYF.

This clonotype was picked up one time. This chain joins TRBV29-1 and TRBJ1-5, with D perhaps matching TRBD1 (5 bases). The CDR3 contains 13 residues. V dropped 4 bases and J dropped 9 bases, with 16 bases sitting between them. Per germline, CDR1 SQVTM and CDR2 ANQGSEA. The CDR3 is CSVASTGGGPQHF. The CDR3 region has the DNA TGCAGCGTTGCGTCGACGGGGGGAGGGCCCCAGCATTTT.